This T cell receptor beta chain is from a study of T cells in Graves' hyperthyroidism and ophthalmopathy. Study findings and constraints: Within blood appeared most thyroid clonotypes that had expanded above 0.001.

The hyperthyroidism was newly diagnosed and had lasted under 2 months; the patients were aged 18 to 65. Details on this clonotype: Its cognate antigen is unknown.

This CDR3 comprises 12 residues. The germline V and J ends were trimmed by 6 bases and 4 bases, with 10 bases remaining between them. Germline V gene data show CDR1 as DFQATT and CDR2 as SNEGSKA (reference sequence). RNA transcripts provided the source from which TCR beta CDR3 regions were amplified. With the HTBI primer set, the TCR CDR3 went through a first round of RT-PCR. TCRdb reprocessed the multiplex PCR reads via MiXCR and lists one record per CDR3 protein. In the table there are roughly 800,000 distinct CDR3 sequences, roughly 40% of which are singletons. This TCR was sampled from a man aged 18 to 35 with Graves' hyperthyroidism. J is TRBJ1-5 and V is TRBV20-1, with a tentative D call TRBD1 (6 bases). What was sequenced was blood. The CDR3 protein is CSASQGNQPQHF. For the CDR3, the DNA is TGCAGTGCGTCGCAGGGGAATCAGCCCCAGCATTTT.